Below, 22 T cell receptor beta chains from the same sample are listed, as sequenced in a study of blood T cell repertoires in COVID-19. Assay used: immunoSEQ multiplex PCR; TCRdb lists only in-frame clones, some missing. The sample consists of around 130,000 clones, over 80% of them appearing once. Material: peripheral blood. All receptors derive from a man aged 70-80 years with acute or convalescent COVID-19.

The CDR3 loop is CASSSRQSSSYEQYF. In DNA, the CDR3 is TGTGCCAGTAGTTCCCGACAGTCCAGCTCCTACGAGCAGTACTTC. This sequence joins TRBV19 and TRBJ2-7; D is possibly TRBD1 (5 bases). The CDR3 is 15 residues long. CDR1 and CDR2 from the germline V gene are LNHDA and SQIVND (reference sequence). The V gene lost 5 bases and the J gene lost 0 bases, with 14 bases spanning the gap.

This chain uses TRBV6-5 with TRBJ2-7; maybe TRBD1 (6 bases). V lost 6 bases and J 0 bases, leaving 9 bases between the germline ends. The CDR3 runs to 13 residues. Germline CDR1 MNHEY, CDR2 SVGAGI. CDR3 sequence reads: CASRLQGSYEQYF. The DNA for the CDR3 is TGTGCCAGCAGACTACAGGGCTCCTACGAGCAGTACTTC.

This chain connects TRBV28 to TRBJ2-3; 8 nucleotides align to TRBD1. The CDR3 loop spans 14 amino acids. V lost 5 bases to trimming and J lost 4 bases; unmatched junction nucleotides: 5. The germline V gene encodes CDR1 MDHEN and CDR2 SYDVKM. CDR3 sequence (DNA): TGTGCCAGCAGTGATCAGGGGGCTTCAGATACGCAGTATTTT. Its translation is CASSDQGASDTQYF. Complete variable domain (other parts from reference TRBV28 and TRBJ2-3): DVKVTQSSRYLVKRTGEKVFLECVQDMDHENMFWYRQDPGLGLRLIYFSYDVKMKEKGDIPEGYSVSREKKERFSLILESASTNQTSMYLCASSDQGASDTQYFGPGTRLTVL.

The rearrangement uses TRBV24-1 and TRBJ1-5; maybe TRBD1 (6 bases). The germline V gene encodes CDR1 KGHDR and CDR2 SFDVKD. CDR3 length equals 13 residues. Trimming removed 10 bases at V and 7 bases at J, with 16 bases between. The DNA of the CDR3 is TGTGCCACTGCCTTGGCAGGGGAACAGCCCCAGCATTTT. Its translation: CATALAGEQPQHF.

The rearrangement uses TRBV5-4 and TRBJ1-2; 7 nucleotides match TRBD1. CDR1 SGHNT and CDR2 YYREEE come from the germline V gene (reference sequence). The CDR3 contains 16 residues. The ends lost 0 bases at V and 4 bases at J; junction bases unmatched: 9. CDR3 DNA: TGTGCCAGCAGCTTGGCCCTTGGTGACAGGGCCTATGGCTACACCTTC. Translation: CASSLALGDRAYGYTF.

The V and J genes are TRBV10-2 and TRBJ2-4, with TRBD1 identical over 9 bases. J gave up 0 bases and V 7 bases, and 7 bases lay outside the gene matches. The CDR3 is 16 residues long. Germline CDR1 is WSHSY and CDR2 is SAAADI. CDR3 in DNA: TGCGCCAGCAACGTAGGACAGGGGCTAGCCAAAAACATTCAGTACTTC. Its translation is CASNVGQGLAKNIQYF.

The V call is TRBV7-9, the J call TRBJ2-3; 9 bases line up with TRBD2. In germline, CDR1 is SEHNR, CDR2 FQNEAQ (reference sequence). CDR3 size: 18 residues. Trimming at V came to 5 bases and at J to 7 bases, leaving 19 bases not matched to a gene. The CDR3 spells CASSLLAAGGKRVHTQYF. For the CDR3, the DNA is TGTGCCAGCAGCCTACTAGCGGCGGGGGGGAAAAGGGTTCATACGCAGTATTTT.

This clone was counted between two and nine times. V is TRBV6-6 and J is TRBJ1-5; no definite D call. Germline assignment: CDR1 MNHNY and CDR2 SVGAGI (reference sequence). The CDR3 runs to 18 residues. V was shortened by 5 bases and J by 0 bases, with 20 bases between the two germline ends. The CDR3 region is CASSPRPSNLASNQPQHF. Here the CDR3 DNA reads TGTGCCAGCAGTCCCCGCCCTAGTAATCTCGCTAGCAATCAGCCCCAGCATTTT.

The rearrangement links TRBV9 to TRBJ1-6; D is uncertain. V lost 0 bases and J 9 bases, leaving 10 bases between the germline ends. The CDR3 sequence is 14 residues long. From germline, CDR1 is SGDLS and CDR2 YYNGEE. The CDR3 here is CASSVGEVRSPLHF. CDR3 sequence (DNA): TGTGCCAGCAGCGTAGGGGAGGTTCGTTCACCCCTCCACTTT.

This clone was seen a single time. The J gene is TRBJ1-4, the V gene TRBV19, with D perhaps TRBD1 (5 bases). There are 13 residues in the CDR3. Trimming stripped 5 bases from V and 7 bases from J, with 11 bases between. Per the germline V gene, CDR1 is LNHDA and CDR2 is SQIVND (reference sequence). This chain's CDR3 is CASSLGTGEKLFF. Here the CDR3 DNA reads TGTGCCAGTAGTCTGGGGACTGGTGAAAAACTGTTTTTT. Supplemented by reference TRBV19 and TRBJ1-4, the full variable domain reads DGGITQSPKYLFRKEGQNVTLSCEQNLNHDAMYWYRQDPGQGLRLIYYSQIVNDFQKGDIAEGYSVSREKKESFPLTVTSAQKNPTAFYLCASSLGTGEKLFFGSGTQLSVL.

The CDR3 nucleotides are TGCGCCAGCATGGGGAGCGGGAAAAGCACAGATACGCAGTATTTT. Protein: CASMGSGKSTDTQYF. The chain joins TRBV5-1 to TRBJ2-3; 7 nucleotides match TRBD2. CDR3 size: 15 residues. The V and J ends lost 6 bases and 0 bases, in that order; junction bases with no gene match: 7. Germline CDR1 and CDR2: SGHRS and YFSETQ. The full variable domain, completed using reference TRBV5-1 and TRBJ2-3, is KAGVTQTPRYLIKTRGQQVTLSCSPISGHRSVSWYQQTPGQGLQFLFEYFSETQRNKGNFPGRFSGRQFSNSRSEMNVSTLELGDSALYLCASMGSGKSTDTQYFGPGTRLTVL.

This clone appeared many times. The chain employs TRBV7-9 and TRBJ2-3; 7 bases align to TRBD2. Germline values: CDR1 SEHNR, CDR2 FQNEAQ (reference sequence). J was trimmed by 3 bases and V by 5 bases; bases with no gene match: 8. This CDR3 comprises 15 residues. The CDR3 region is CASSPAQAGTDTQYF. The CDR3 nucleotides read TGTGCCAGCAGCCCGGCACAAGCGGGGACAGATACGCAGTATTTT.

The V and J genes are TRBV27 and TRBJ2-3; D might be TRBD1 (6 bases). Trimming removed 4 bases from V and 0 bases from J, with 11 bases in between. This CDR3 region has 15 residues. Germline values: CDR1 MNHEY, CDR2 SMNVEV (reference sequence). The CDR3 sequence: CASSSPGQSTDTQYF. CDR3 nucleotide sequence: TGTGCCAGCAGTTCCCCGGGACAAAGCACAGATACGCAGTATTTT.

The chain carries TRBV6-5 and TRBJ1-2; 9 bases align to TRBD1. The CDR3 is 12 residues long. J gave up 6 bases and V 9 bases, and 5 bases lay outside the gene matches. The germline V gene encodes CDR1 MNHEY and CDR2 SVGAGI. The chain's CDR3 is CASHTGGDGYTF. The CDR3 nucleotides are TGTGCCAGTCATACAGGGGGCGATGGCTACACCTTC.

This clone was counted only a few times. V is TRBV2 and J is TRBJ1-2, with no clear D. Trimming pared 0 bases from V and 5 bases from J, leaving 13 bases between. Germline CDR1 is SNHLY and CDR2 is FYNNEI. The CDR3 consists of 15 residues. CDR3 amino acids: CASSEARSLLYGYTF. The CDR3 nucleotides read TGTGCCAGCAGTGAAGCGCGGTCATTGCTGTATGGCTACACCTTC.

J is TRBJ1-2 and V is TRBV18, with D possibly TRBD1 on 5 matching bases. In germline, CDR1 is KGHSH, CDR2 LQKENI. V was cut by 3 bases and J by 8 bases, with 13 bases left in between. The length of the CDR3 is 13 residues. CDR3 coding DNA: TGTGCCAGCTCACCGTCGGACACACGAGGCTACACCTTC. This translates into CASSPSDTRGYTF.

The CDR3 loop reads CASSLAYNFFSDRLNQPQHF. The CDR3 DNA is TGCGCCAGCAGCTTGGCCTACAATTTCTTCTCGGACAGGCTGAATCAGCCCCAGCATTTT. This chain joins TRBV5-1 and TRBJ1-5; 7 bases are a match to TRBD1. The CDR3 runs to 20 residues. Unmatched junction bases numbered 19, after V lost 0 bases and J lost 4 bases. Germline CDR1 reads SGHRS; CDR2 reads YFSETQ.

The rearrangement links TRBV5-6 to TRBJ1-2; perhaps TRBD1 as D (6 bases). CDR3 size: 12 residues. The germline V gene encodes CDR1 SGHDT and CDR2 YYEEEE. V was shortened by 4 bases and J by 4 bases, with 8 bases between the two germline ends. CDR3 nucleotides: TGTGCCAGCAGCGGGACAAGCTATGGCTACACCTTC. Protein sequence: CASSGTSYGYTF. Drawing the rest from reference TRBV5-6 and TRBJ1-2, the complete variable domain is DAGVTQSPTHLIKTRGQQVTLRCSPKSGHDTVSWYQQALGQGPQFIFQYYEEEERQRGNFPDRFSGHQFPNYSSELNVNALLLGDSALYLCASSGTSYGYTFGSGTRLTVV.

The chain combines TRBV5-8 with TRBJ2-7; a possible D gene is TRBD1 (6 bases). With 4 bases removed from V and 2 bases from J, the gap between germline ends came to 19 bases. This CDR3 is built from 16 residues. Germline CDR1 SGHTS, CDR2 YDEGEE. CDR3 DNA sequence: TGTGCCAGCAGCCAAAGTGGGGGCACCATAACCTACGAGCAGTACTTC. Residues: CASSQSGGTITYEQYF.

The gene calls are TRBV7-2 and TRBJ2-7; no clear D gene. The germline gives CDR1 SGHTA, CDR2 FQGNSA. V lost 5 bases and J lost 1, with 12 bases in between. The CDR3 contains 14 residues. DNA of the CDR3: TGTGCCAGCAGCGCACGACTCGTGTCCTACGAGCAGTACTTC. Protein sequence: CASSARLVSYEQYF.

The V call is TRBV4-1, the J call TRBJ1-2, with 10 bases aligning to TRBD1. Germline CDR1 is MGHRA and CDR2 is YSYEKL. This CDR3 is 16 amino acids long. After removal of 0 bases from V and 6 bases from J, the junction contained 7 bases not matched to a gene. The CDR3 DNA sequence: TGCGCCAGCAGCCAAGATCCGGGGGGACAGGGGAATGGCTACACCTTC. Translation: CASSQDPGGQGNGYTF.

The chain employs TRBV2 and TRBJ2-7, with 13 nucleotides matching TRBD2. The CDR3 is made up of 15 amino acids. From germline, CDR1 is SNHLY and CDR2 FYNNEI. The J segment lost 4 bases and the V segment lost 6 bases, leaving 6 bases of the junction unmatched. In nucleotides, the CDR3 is TGTGCCAGCAGAAGGACTAGCGGGGGAACATACGAGCAGTACTTC. Residues: CASRRTSGGTYEQYF.